Below, 14 T cell receptor beta chains from the same sample are listed, as sequenced in a study of monozygotic twins with inflammatory bowel disease. TCRdb re-called the 5' RACE reads and catalogs CDR3 proteins one per entry, DNA excluded. This sample's table has 400,000 or so distinct CDR3 sequences. Material: blood. The source of these receptors is a human donor with ulcerative colitis or Crohn's disease, or a healthy co-twin of an affected twin (not recorded which).

The rearrangement joins TRBV6-2 or TRBV6-3 to TRBJ2-1; the TRBD2 assignment by TCRdb is unverifiable without DNA. There are 16 residues in the CDR3. Per germline, CDR1 MNHEY and CDR2 SVGEGT. CDR3 sequence reads: CASSSRDSWAYNEQFF.

The chain is built from TRBV3-1 and TRBJ2-7. The CDR3 length is 11 residues. Per germline, CDR1 LGHDT and CDR2 YNNKEL (reference sequence). CDR3 sequence: CASSSRMEQYF.

V usage is TRBV28 and J usage is TRBJ2-1; TCRdb outputs TRBD1, but without DNA this stays unchecked. This CDR3 region has 16 residues. CDR1 MDHEN and CDR2 SYDVKM come from the germline V gene. The CDR3 sequence is CASSTQTGKSYNEQFF.

The rearrangement links TRBV7-9 to TRBJ2-7; the D call from TCRdb, TRBD1, cannot be confirmed without DNA. CDR1 and CDR2 from the germline V gene are SEHNR and FQNEAQ (reference sequence). The CDR3 runs to 14 residues. This CDR3 reads CASSQRGFLYEQYF.

The J gene is TRBJ1-2, the V gene TRBV28. The CDR3 is 18 amino acids. CDR1 is MDHEN and CDR2 is SYDVKM in the germline V gene. The CDR3 sequence is CASSLRGSTGKGLYGYTF.

V and J are TRBV7-2 and TRBJ2-7; checking the TCRdb D call of TRBD2 is not possible without DNA. There are 13 residues in the CDR3. Germline V gene lookup returns CDR1 SGHTA and CDR2 FQGNSA. The CDR3 here is CASNTNGAYEQYF.

The chain couples TRBV12-3 or TRBV12-4 to TRBJ2-7. The CDR3 contains 11 residues. The CDR3 is CASSRGPEQYF.

CDR3 region: CSATPSAYEQYF. The V and J genes are TRBV20-1 and TRBJ2-7. This CDR3 comprises 12 residues. Per germline, CDR1 DFQATT and CDR2 SNEGSKA (reference sequence).

The chain uses TRBV24-1 and TRBJ2-1. The germline CDR1 and CDR2 sequences are KGHDR and SFDVKD. The CDR3 totals 14 residues. CDR3 sequence: CATSGGGSYNEQFF.

The rearrangement links TRBV7-2 to TRBJ2-2; TCRdb's assignment of TRBD1 cannot be checked, as there is no DNA. The germline gives CDR1 SGHTA, CDR2 FQGNSA. The CDR3 is 16 amino acids. The CDR3 loop is CASRPMGGANTGELFF.

The CDR3 spells CASSQGRWRDTQYF. This chain joins TRBV4-2 and TRBJ2-3. The CDR3 has 14 amino acids. Germline V CDR1 and CDR2: LGHNA, YNFKEQ.

The V and J genes are TRBV20-1 and TRBJ2-7; TCRdb lists TRBD2, though no DNA is available to test this call. CDR3 length: 12 residues. Germline V gives CDR1 DFQATT, CDR2 SNEGSKA (reference sequence). The CDR3: CSASGTSNEQNF.

The chain carries TRBV20-1 and TRBJ2-5; lacking DNA, the TRBD2 call made by TCRdb goes unchecked. Germline V gives CDR1 DFQATT, CDR2 SNEGSKA (reference sequence). This CDR3 contains 17 residues. The chain's CDR3 is CSAWTGSGGPGQETQYF.

This chain connects TRBV20-1 to TRBJ2-1; there is no DNA to check the TCRdb D call of TRBD2. Per the germline V gene, CDR1 is DFQATT and CDR2 is SNEGSKA (reference sequence). This CDR3 has 15 residues. The CDR3 spells CSASERGLGGDEQFF.